The 8 T cell receptor beta chains in this list originate from one sample, sequenced in a study of CD8 T cells in ankylosing spondylitis. MiXCR, applied by TCRdb to the 5' RACE reads, yields one record per CDR3 protein. The sample shows just over 350,000 distinct CDR3 sequences, roughly 20% of them seen only once. What was sequenced was blood, either unsorted or a sorted T cell fraction (not recorded which). The receptors originated from a male donor with ankylosing spondylitis or in good health (not recorded which).

A few counts support this clonotype. The V gene is TRBV2, the J gene TRBJ1-2; D gene unclear. V gave up 2 bases and J gave up 8 bases, with 15 bases separating them. There are 14 residues in the CDR3. Per germline, CDR1 SNHLY and CDR2 FYNNEI. The CDR3 DNA sequence: TGTGCCAGCAGTGAATCCGTCCGTGGTAACGGCTACACCTTC. Amino acid sequence: CASSESVRGNGYTF.

The chain links TRBV7-9 to TRBJ2-7; 9 bases align to TRBD1. The CDR3 length is 14 residues. Losses at the gene ends were 7 bases for V and 2 bases for J; bases not matched to a gene: 6. Germline values: CDR1 SEHNR, CDR2 FQNEAQ (reference sequence). The DNA for the CDR3 is TGTGCCAGCACCGACGGACAGGGGCCCTACGAGCAGTACTTC. This translates into CASTDGQGPYEQYF. Using reference TRBV7-9 and TRBJ2-7 for the parts outside the CDR3, the full variable domain is DTGVSQNPRHKITKRGQNVTFRCDPISEHNRLYWYRQTLGQGPEFLTYFQNEAQLEKSRLLSDRFSAERPKGSFSTLEIQRTEQGDSAMYLCASTDGQGPYEQYFGPGTRLTVT.

The chain combines TRBV6-4 with TRBJ2-2, with 10 bases lining up with TRBD2. Germline loops: CDR1 MRHNA, CDR2 SNTAGT. The CDR3 consists of 16 residues. With 4 bases clipped from V and 6 bases from J, the junction kept 8 bases outside the gene matches. The CDR3 spells CASSVASGGAAGELFF. In nucleotides, the CDR3 is TGTGCCAGCAGTGTGGCCAGCGGGGGGGCCGCCGGGGAGCTGTTTTTT.

V and J are TRBV6-1 and TRBJ2-7, with a tentative D call TRBD1 (6 bases). The ends were cut back, 6 bases at V and 0 bases at J, with 9 bases in the middle. Germline CDR1 reads MNHNS; CDR2 reads SASEGT. This CDR3 spans 13 amino acids. The CDR3 here is CASRARGSYEQYF. CDR3 coding DNA: TGTGCCAGCAGGGCCAGGGGCTCCTACGAGCAGTACTTC.

The rearrangement joins TRBV27 to TRBJ2-7; D is unresolved. Germline V CDR1 and CDR2: MNHEY, SMNVEV (reference sequence). This CDR3 spans 12 amino acids. With 6 bases removed from V and 9 bases from J, the gap between germline ends came to 15 bases. CDR3 residues: CASSPPGEVQYF. The DNA for the CDR3 is TGTGCCAGCAGCCCACCAGGTGAAGTGCAGTACTTC.

This chain links TRBV27 with TRBJ2-1, with TRBD2 as a possible D gene (6 bases). Germline V lookup: CDR1 MNHEY, CDR2 SMNVEV (reference sequence). The CDR3 spans 14 residues. The V end lost 3 bases, the J end lost 6 bases, and 12 bases lay between the germline ends. CDR3 DNA: TGTGCCAGCAGTTTCCGCGGGGTAGGCAATGAGCAGTTCTTC. Protein: CASSFRGVGNEQFF.

The rearrangement uses TRBV6-5 and TRBJ2-3; TRBD2 might be the D (7 bases). Between the trimmed V and J ends, which lost 2 bases and 5 bases, there was a span of 14 bases. The length of the CDR3 is 15 residues. Germline V gives CDR1 MNHEY, CDR2 SVGAGI. CDR3 region: CASSYDGGGLDTQYF. The CDR3 DNA sequence: TGTGCCAGCAGTTACGATGGGGGGGGGCTAGATACGCAGTATTTT.

V usage is TRBV7-9 and J usage is TRBJ2-3; D call uncertain. Germline V CDR1 and CDR2: SEHNR, FQNEAQ (reference sequence). V shed 5 bases and J shed 6 bases, with 12 bases lying between them. CDR3 length: 13 amino acids. The CDR3, as DNA: TGTGCCAGCAGCGCCTCCTTAGTGGATACGCAGTATTTT. This sequence encodes CASSASLVDTQYF.